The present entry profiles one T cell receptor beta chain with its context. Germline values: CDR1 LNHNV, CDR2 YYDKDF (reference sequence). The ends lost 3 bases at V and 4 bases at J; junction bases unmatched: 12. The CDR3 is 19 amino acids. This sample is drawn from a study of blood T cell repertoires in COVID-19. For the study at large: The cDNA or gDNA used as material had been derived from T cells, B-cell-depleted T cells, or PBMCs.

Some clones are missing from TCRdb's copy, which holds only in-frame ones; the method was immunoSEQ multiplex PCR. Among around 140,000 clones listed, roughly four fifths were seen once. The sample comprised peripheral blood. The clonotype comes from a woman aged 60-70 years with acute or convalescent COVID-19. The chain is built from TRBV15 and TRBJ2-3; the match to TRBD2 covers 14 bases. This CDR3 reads CATSRIGGLAGGGADTQYF. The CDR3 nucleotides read TGTGCCACCAGCAGGATTGGTGGACTAGCGGGAGGTGGGGCAGATACGCAGTATTTT.